The present T cell receptor (beta chain) was sequenced within a study of blood T cell repertoires in COVID-19. Study details: Nucleic acid was either cDNA or gDNA, and it came from T cells, B-cell-depleted T cells, or PBMCs.

Only in-frame clones appear in the TCRdb table, and some are missing; sequencing was by immunoSEQ multiplex PCR. The data hold about 350,000 clones, with over 75% observed a single time. Germline trimming cut 2 bases from V and 2 bases from J; bases unmatched to any gene: 6. This CDR3 has 15 amino acids. Germline V CDR1 and CDR2: LNHDA, SQIVND (reference sequence). This receptor was obtained from a woman aged 25-40 years who had recovered from COVID-19. This rearrangement joins TRBV19 to TRBJ2-7; 7 bases are shared with TRBD2. Material: PBMCs or T cells enriched from blood (not recorded which). CDR3 DNA sequence: TGTGCCAGTAGTATATGGCTAGCGGAGACCTACGAGCAGTACTTC. Amino acid sequence: CASSIWLAETYEQYF.